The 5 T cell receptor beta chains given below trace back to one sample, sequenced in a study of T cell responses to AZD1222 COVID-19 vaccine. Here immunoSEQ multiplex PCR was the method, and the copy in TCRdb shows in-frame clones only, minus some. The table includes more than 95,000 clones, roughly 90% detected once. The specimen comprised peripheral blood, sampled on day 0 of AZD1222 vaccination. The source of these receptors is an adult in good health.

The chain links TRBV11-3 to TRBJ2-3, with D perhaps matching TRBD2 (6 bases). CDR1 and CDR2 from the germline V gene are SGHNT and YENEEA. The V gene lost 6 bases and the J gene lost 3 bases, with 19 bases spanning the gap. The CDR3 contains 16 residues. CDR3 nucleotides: TGTGCCAGCAGACCCGGGGTCGCCGGGGGAACAGATACGCAGTATTTT. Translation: CASRPGVAGGTDTQYF.

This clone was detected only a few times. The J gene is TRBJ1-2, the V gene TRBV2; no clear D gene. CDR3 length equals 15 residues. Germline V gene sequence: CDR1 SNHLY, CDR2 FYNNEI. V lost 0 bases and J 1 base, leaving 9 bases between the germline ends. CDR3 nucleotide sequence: TGTGCCAGCAGTGAAGCGGCGGGTTATAACTATGGCTACACCTTC. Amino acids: CASSEAAGYNYGYTF.

The chain's CDR3 is CASSSGTSPTDTQYF. The CDR3 region has the DNA TGTGCCAGCAGTTCAGGGACTAGCCCCACAGATACGCAGTATTTT. The rearrangement joins TRBV27 to TRBJ2-3; 9 bases are a match to TRBD2. The CDR3 spans 15 residues. With 4 bases clipped from V and 2 bases from J, the junction kept 4 bases outside the gene matches. Germline CDR1 reads MNHEY; CDR2 reads SMNVEV (reference sequence).

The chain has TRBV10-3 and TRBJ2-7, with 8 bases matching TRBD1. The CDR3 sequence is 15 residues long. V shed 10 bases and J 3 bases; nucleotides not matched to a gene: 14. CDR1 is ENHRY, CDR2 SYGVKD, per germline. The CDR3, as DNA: TGTGCCACTCACACTCCGGGACAGGACCACTACGAGCAGTACTTC. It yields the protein CATHTPGQDHYEQYF.

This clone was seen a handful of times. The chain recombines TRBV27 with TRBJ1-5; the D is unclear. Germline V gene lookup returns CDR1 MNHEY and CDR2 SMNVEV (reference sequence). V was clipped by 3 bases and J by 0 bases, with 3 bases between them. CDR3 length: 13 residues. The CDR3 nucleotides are TGTGCCAGCAGTTTCTATAGCAATCAGCCCCAGCATTTT. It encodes CASSFYSNQPQHF.